The T cell receptor beta chain under discussion was sequenced for a study of blood T cell repertoires in COVID-19. Germline assignment: CDR1 KGHDR and CDR2 SFDVKD. The CDR3 is 12 amino acids. The V gene lost 4 bases and the J gene lost 6 bases, with 8 bases spanning the gap. Sequencing used immunoSEQ multiplex PCR; TCRdb keeps in-frame clones, though not all of them. The data show 150,000 or so clones, 80% to 90% seen once. This TCR was recovered from a man in his fifties or sixties with active or convalescent COVID-19. This sequence joins TRBV24-1 and TRBJ1-1; possible D gene TRBD1, 5 bases. Material: peripheral blood. The CDR3 region has the DNA TGTGCCACCAGTGACCAGGGTTCTGAAGCTTTCTTT. Translated, it gives CATSDQGSEAFF.